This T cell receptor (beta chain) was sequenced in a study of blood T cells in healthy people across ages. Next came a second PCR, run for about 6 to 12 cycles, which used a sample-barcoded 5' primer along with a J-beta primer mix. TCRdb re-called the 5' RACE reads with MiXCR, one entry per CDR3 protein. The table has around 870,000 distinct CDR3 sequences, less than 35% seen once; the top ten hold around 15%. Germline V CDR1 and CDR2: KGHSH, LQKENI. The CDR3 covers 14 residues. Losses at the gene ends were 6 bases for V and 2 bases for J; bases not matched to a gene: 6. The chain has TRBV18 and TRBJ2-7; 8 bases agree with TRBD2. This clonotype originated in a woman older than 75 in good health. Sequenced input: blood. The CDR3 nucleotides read TGTGCCAGCTCGGACGCCGGGGGGGCCTACGAGCAGTACTTC. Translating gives CASSDAGGAYEQYF.